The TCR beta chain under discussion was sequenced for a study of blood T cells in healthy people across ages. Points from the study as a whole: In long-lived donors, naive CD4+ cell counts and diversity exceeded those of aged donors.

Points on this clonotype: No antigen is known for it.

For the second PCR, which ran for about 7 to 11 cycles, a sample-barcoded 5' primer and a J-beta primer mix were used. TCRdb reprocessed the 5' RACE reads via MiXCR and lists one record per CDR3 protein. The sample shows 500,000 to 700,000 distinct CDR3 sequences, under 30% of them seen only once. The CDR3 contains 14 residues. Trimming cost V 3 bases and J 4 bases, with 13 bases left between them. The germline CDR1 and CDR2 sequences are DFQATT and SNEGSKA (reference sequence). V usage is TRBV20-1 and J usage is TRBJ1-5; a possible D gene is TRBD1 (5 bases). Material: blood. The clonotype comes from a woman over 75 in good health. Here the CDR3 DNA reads TGCAGTGCTAGCTTGGGACCGGCAAATCAGCCCCAGCATTTT. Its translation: CSASLGPANQPQHF.